The 23 T cell receptor beta chains presented below share a single source sample, sequenced in a study of cytomegalovirus exposure and HLA in healthy donors. Vbeta (60) and Jbeta (13) primers were used in the PCR. Clones were sequenced by immunoSEQ multiplex PCR, and TCRdb holds only the in-frame ones, with some missing. In the table there are 100,000 to 150,000 clones, 83% of which are singletons. The sample comprised PBMCs. Receptor source: a woman aged 40 to 55 in good health and CMV-seropositive.

This clone appeared once. The rearrangement joins TRBV27 to TRBJ1-4; 10 positions agree with TRBD1. Unmatched junction bases numbered 6, after V lost 6 bases and J lost 8 bases. The CDR3 is made up of 14 amino acids. Germline CDR1 MNHEY, CDR2 SMNVEV (reference sequence). The chain's CDR3 is CASRRQGALEKLFF. The CDR3 coding sequence is TGTGCCAGCAGGCGACAGGGGGCGTTAGAAAAACTGTTTTTT.

The chain couples TRBV2 to TRBJ2-1, with TRBD2 matching 12 bases. J lost 2 bases, V lost 7 bases, and 15 bases had no gene match. Germline V gene data show CDR1 as SNHLY and CDR2 as FYNNEI. The CDR3 is 19 amino acids. The CDR3 DNA follows: TGTGCCAGCACCCCCGCTAGCGGGAGGGCCGCATTGGCCTACAATGAGCAGTTCTTC. It is translated as CASTPASGRAALAYNEQFF.

The V and J genes are TRBV7-9 and TRBJ2-5, with D perhaps matching TRBD1 (6 bases). V shed 4 bases and J shed 5 bases, with 17 bases lying between them. This CDR3 comprises 15 residues. CDR1 is SEHNR, CDR2 FQNEAQ, per germline (reference sequence). The CDR3 sequence: CASSSEGQGQETQYF. Here the CDR3 DNA reads TGTGCCAGCAGCTCCGAGGGTCAGGGGCAGGAGACCCAGTACTTC.

A few counts support this clone. This chain links TRBV9 with TRBJ2-1; maybe TRBD2 (6 bases). The ends were cut back, 1 base at V and 3 bases at J, with 14 bases in the middle. Germline-derived CDR1 and CDR2 are SGDLS and YYNGEE. The CDR3 extends over 16 amino acids. CDR3 nucleotides: TGTGCCAGCAGCGTACAGGGCGGGACTCGCTACAATGAGCAGTTCTTC. This translates into CASSVQGGTRYNEQFF.

This chain uses TRBV7-2 with TRBJ2-4; D is possibly TRBD1 (5 bases). Between the trimmed V and J ends, which lost 0 bases and 1 base, there was a span of 13 bases. The germline V gene has CDR1 SGHTA and CDR2 FQGNSA. This CDR3 is 17 amino acids long. For the CDR3, the DNA is TGTGCCAGCAGCTTAGCCCTCCTCAGGGATGCCAAAAACATTCAGTACTTC. It translates to CASSLALLRDAKNIQYF. Full variable domain (remainder filled in from reference TRBV7-2 and TRBJ2-4): GAGVSQSPSNKVTEKGKDVELRCDPISGHTALYWYRQSLGQGLEFLIYFQGNSAPDKSGLPSDRFSAERTGGSVSTLTIQRTQQEDSAVYLCASSLALLRDAKNIQYFGAGTRLSVL.

The CDR3 coding sequence is TGTGCCAGCAGTGGGGAGAAGTACAATGAGCAGTTCTTC. Translation: CASSGEKYNEQFF. V and J are TRBV27 and TRBJ2-1; possibly TRBD2 for D (5 bases). The CDR3 loop spans 13 amino acids. Trimming left V 5 bases short and J 4 bases short, with 9 bases between. CDR1 MNHEY and CDR2 SMNVEV come from the germline V gene (reference sequence).

Of note for this clone: At one end the junction does not follow the germline gene, possibly because of a read error. The chain has TRBV7-9 and TRBJ1-2; D not resolved. The CDR3 is 12 amino acids. CDR1 SEHNR and CDR2 FQNEAQ come from the germline V gene (reference sequence). This CDR3 is CSSSFRGYGYTF. CDR3 sequence (DNA): TGTTCCAGCAGCTTCCGAGGCTATGGCTACACCTTC.

The V call is TRBV28, the J call TRBJ2-4; TRBD2 is a possible D gene (7 bases). The germline V gene has CDR1 MDHEN and CDR2 SYDVKM. V dropped 3 bases and J dropped 8 bases, with 8 bases sitting between them. The CDR3 has 12 amino acids. CDR3 amino acids: CASSFGGHIQYF. DNA of the CDR3: TGTGCCAGCAGTTTCGGGGGGCACATTCAGTACTTC.

The gene calls are TRBV14 and TRBJ2-7, with D perhaps matching TRBD1 (6 bases). Germline V lookup: CDR1 SGHDN, CDR2 FVKESK. V was clipped by 8 bases and J by 2 bases, with 16 bases between them. The CDR3 sequence is 14 residues long. CDR3 coding DNA: TGTGCCAGCCCAAGGACAGAACCAACCTACGAGCAGTACTTC. This encodes CASPRTEPTYEQYF.

The chain couples TRBV6-5 to TRBJ2-7, with 8 bases identical to TRBD1. Germline V gene sequence: CDR1 MNHEY, CDR2 SVGAGI. This CDR3 is built from 14 residues. The V gene end was trimmed by 2 bases and the J gene end by 5 bases; junction bases not matched to a gene: 5. CDR3 coding DNA: TGTGCCAGCAGTTACCTAGGACAGGGCAACGAGCAGTACTTC. It encodes CASSYLGQGNEQYF.

This clone has only a few counts. The V and J genes are TRBV27 and TRBJ2-1; 10 bases line up with TRBD2. The CDR3 has 16 amino acids. Germline assignment: CDR1 MNHEY and CDR2 SMNVEV (reference sequence). The junction had 4 bases not matched to a gene; V was cut back by 2 bases and J by 3 bases. The CDR3 region is CASSLHSSGSYNEQFF. The CDR3, as DNA: TGTGCCAGCAGTTTACATTCTAGCGGGAGCTACAATGAGCAGTTCTTC.

The rearrangement uses TRBV4-3 and TRBJ2-1; 10 nucleotides match TRBD2. V gave up 3 bases and J gave up 5 bases; unmatched junction bases: 7. The CDR3 is 16 amino acids. Germline V CDR1 and CDR2: LGHNA, YSLEER. CDR3 loop: CASSQLLAGRNNEQFF. CDR3 nucleotides: TGCGCCAGCAGCCAGTTACTAGCGGGAAGAAACAATGAGCAGTTCTTC.

This sequence joins TRBV15 and TRBJ1-2, with TRBD1 matching 9 bases. The CDR3 contains 18 residues. From germline, CDR1 is LNHNV and CDR2 YYDKDF (reference sequence). Trimming removed 1 base from V and 2 bases from J; junction bases left unmatched: 11. The CDR3 here is CATSRAGQGPLKNYGYTF. In DNA, the CDR3 is TGTGCCACCAGCAGAGCGGGACAGGGACCGTTAAAAAACTATGGCTACACCTTC.

The J gene is TRBJ2-1, the V gene TRBV6-1; 10 nucleotides line up with TRBD2. After removal of 6 bases from V and 7 bases from J, the junction contained 3 bases not matched to a gene. Germline assignment: CDR1 MNHNS and CDR2 SASEGT. The CDR3 has 13 residues. CDR3 amino acids: CASRKREGNEQFF. The CDR3 DNA follows: TGTGCCAGCAGAAAGCGGGAGGGGAATGAGCAGTTCTTC.

In the case of this clone: The junction departs from germline at one end; a sequencing error may be responsible. The J gene is TRBJ2-2, the V gene TRBV7-7; the D gene is possibly TRBD1 (6 bases). Germline V lookup: CDR1 SSHAT, CDR2 FNYEAQ (reference sequence). The CDR3 contains 14 residues. This CDR3 is CASTYRAYTGELFF. DNA for the CDR3: TGTGCTAGCACTTACAGGGCATACACCGGGGAGCTGTTTTTT.

The rearrangement links TRBV19 to TRBJ2-3; 9 bases align to TRBD1. V lost 5 bases to trimming and J lost 3 bases; unmatched junction nucleotides: 3. From germline, CDR1 is LNHDA and CDR2 SQIVND (reference sequence). The CDR3 covers 14 residues. The CDR3 sequence is CASSLGQGTDTQYF. CDR3 DNA: TGTGCCAGTAGTTTAGGACAGGGGACAGATACGCAGTATTTT.

This chain connects TRBV7-9 to TRBJ2-2; TRBD2 aligns across 12 bases. Per germline, CDR1 SEHNR and CDR2 FQNEAQ (reference sequence). The CDR3 is 15 residues long. J was trimmed by 4 bases and V by 5 bases; bases with no gene match: 2. CDR3 coding DNA: TGTGCCAGCAGCGAGGGACTAGCGGGCACCGGGGAGCTGTTTTTT. This encodes CASSEGLAGTGELFF.

The chain joins TRBV7-3 to TRBJ2-5; D is undetermined. With the DNA end fitting TRBJ2-7 better, the J assignment may be wrong. This CDR3 is built from 14 residues. CDR1 SGHTA and CDR2 FQGTGA come from the germline V gene. CDR3 residues: CASSPTAGSHEQYF. DNA for the CDR3: TGTGCCAGCAGCCCGACGGCAGGATCCCACGAGCAGTACTTC.

The chain links TRBV12-5 to TRBJ2-7, with D possibly matching TRBD2 (8 bases). Per the germline V gene, CDR1 is LGHNT and CDR2 is FRNRAP. V lost 8 bases and J lost 2, with 13 bases in between. The CDR3 runs 13 residues. The CDR3 region is CASSGGLAYEQYF. CDR3 sequence (DNA): TGTGCTAGTTCAGGGGGACTAGCCTACGAGCAGTACTTC.

This clone was seen more than once but under ten times. The chain is built from TRBV7-9 and TRBJ2-1; 11 bases are shared with TRBD1. The V and J ends lost 3 bases and 6 bases, in that order; junction bases with no gene match: 7. Germline values: CDR1 SEHNR, CDR2 FQNEAQ (reference sequence). The CDR3 contains 16 residues. The CDR3 nucleotides are TGTGCCAGCAGCTTCCTGGGACAGGGGGTTGGCAATGAGCAGTTCTTC. It encodes CASSFLGQGVGNEQFF.

The CDR3 coding sequence is TGTGCCAGCAGTTGGGGCTCCGAGCAGTACTTC. Translated: CASSWGSEQYF. V gene TRBV6-5 combines with J gene TRBJ2-7; D possibly corresponds to TRBD1 (5 bases). Germline loops: CDR1 MNHEY, CDR2 SVGAGI. Trimming took off 4 bases at V and 6 bases at J, with 7 bases between the two ends. This CDR3 contains 11 residues.

V is TRBV25-1 and J is TRBJ2-3, with 8 bases fitting TRBD2. CDR1 MGHDK and CDR2 SYGVNS come from the germline V gene. After removal of 5 bases from V and 3 bases from J, the junction contained 7 bases not matched to a gene. CDR3 size: 15 residues. The CDR3 here is CASSTSSGWTDTQYF. CDR3 DNA sequence: TGTGCCAGCAGTACCTCTAGCGGGTGGACAGATACGCAGTATTTT.

The V call is TRBV6-1, the J call TRBJ2-7; 10 bases fit TRBD1. With V trimmed by 0 bases and J by 3 bases, 2 bases remained unmatched. Germline CDR1 reads MNHNS; CDR2 reads SASEGT. The CDR3 consists of 15 residues. DNA for the CDR3: TGTGCCAGCAGTGAAGCGAGGACAGGGGGCTACGAGCAGTACTTC. This codes for CASSEARTGGYEQYF.